One and the same sample provided the 20 T cell receptor beta chains below, sequenced in a study of TIL therapy for anti-PD-1-resistant metastatic lung cancer. The time point: pre-treatment sample, taken before nivolumab and TIL therapy. Sequencing used immunoSEQ v3. Some clones are missing from TCRdb's copy, which holds only in-frame ones; the method was immunoSEQ multiplex PCR. The data hold tens of thousands of clones, with under 75% observed a single time. The sample was blood, taken at baseline. Receptor source: a person aged 25-79 years with non-small cell lung cancer.

The chain recombines TRBV9 with TRBJ2-7, with 13 bases matching TRBD2. The CDR3 covers 18 residues. V gave up 2 bases and J gave up 4 bases; unmatched junction bases: 12. CDR1 is SGDLS and CDR2 is YYNGEE in the germline V gene. The DNA of the CDR3 is TGTGCCAGCAGCGTCGCCCAATCCGGGACTAGCGGGGAGTACGAGCAGTACTTC. Its translation is CASSVAQSGTSGEYEQYF.

The chain combines TRBV30 with TRBJ1-1, with unresolved D. V lost 5 bases to trimming and J lost 4 bases, with 11 bases between them. Germline CDR1 is GTSNPN and CDR2 is SVGIG (reference sequence). The CDR3 is 12 residues long. The CDR3 DNA sequence: TGTGCCTGGGGCTTCCGGGGCACTGAAGCTTTCTTT. This codes for CAWGFRGTEAFF.

The chain carries TRBV7-2 and TRBJ2-7, with D hard to call. V was cut by 1 base and J by 6 bases, with 13 bases left in between. Germline CDR1 is SGHTA and CDR2 is FQGNSA. The CDR3 runs 14 residues. CDR3 DNA: TGTGCCAGCAGCTTAGGGAGTAGTGGGCGCGAGCAGTACTTC. Amino acid sequence: CASSLGSSGREQYF.

The chain is built from TRBV10-3 and TRBJ1-2; tentatively, D is TRBD1 (5 bases). The CDR3 consists of 14 residues. CDR1 ENHRY and CDR2 SYGVKD come from the germline V gene. Trimming shortened V by 10 bases and J by 5 bases, and 20 bases separated the two germline ends. CDR3 amino acids: CATSSWDGPYGYTF. As DNA, the CDR3 is TGTGCCACCTCCAGTTGGGACGGGCCGTATGGCTACACCTTC.

This chain joins TRBV6-6 and TRBJ2-5, with a possible D match to TRBD1 (5 bases). Germline V gene sequence: CDR1 MNHNY, CDR2 SVGAGI (reference sequence). The CDR3 loop spans 15 amino acids. V gave up 7 bases and J gave up 7 bases, with 22 bases separating them. The CDR3 DNA is TGTGCCAGCACCGCCTCCCGGACAACCGTTTGGACCCAGTACTTC. Its protein is CASTASRTTVWTQYF.

V and J are TRBV6-5 and TRBJ1-1; D gene uncertain. This CDR3 comprises 14 residues. Germline CDR1 MNHEY, CDR2 SVGAGI. V was clipped by 4 bases and J by 1 base, with 10 bases between them. CDR3 sequence reads: CASSSPAGNTEAFF. For the CDR3, the DNA is TGTGCCAGCAGTTCCCCCGCAGGGAACACTGAAGCTTTCTTT.

The V gene is TRBV5-1, the J gene TRBJ2-5; unclear D gene. The germline gives CDR1 SGHRS, CDR2 YFSETQ. The CDR3 is 13 amino acids. The V gene lost 7 bases and the J gene lost 3 bases, with 13 bases spanning the gap. CDR3 sequence reads: CASGAVSEETQYF. The CDR3 DNA reads as TGCGCCAGCGGCGCTGTATCAGAAGAGACCCAGTACTTC.

With respect to this clone: The junction differs from germline at one of its ends, possibly a read error. Different DNA sequences within this sample yield the same CDR3. The J gene is TRBJ2-3, the V gene TRBV30; 7 bases align to TRBD2. Germline assignment: CDR1 GTSNPN and CDR2 SVGIG (reference sequence). CDR3 length: 13 amino acids. This CDR3 is CAWSGLVGDTQYF. CDR3 bases: TGTGCCTGGAGCGGACTAGTAGGAGATACACAGTATTTT.

The CDR3 region has the DNA TGTGCCAGCAGCAAAGGACTGATTGTTAACACAGATACGCAGTATTTT. As protein: CASSKGLIVNTDTQYF. This chain joins TRBV21-1 and TRBJ2-3; the listed D gene, TRBD2, was not tested against the DNA. TRBV21-1 counts as a pseudogene. The CDR3 runs to 16 residues.

The chain links TRBV6-5 to TRBJ1-4, with 8 positions matching TRBD1. Trimming at V came to 4 bases and at J to 7 bases, leaving 5 bases not matched to a gene. Germline assignment: CDR1 MNHEY and CDR2 SVGAGI. The CDR3 covers 14 residues. The CDR3 DNA reads TGTGCCAGCAGTTTCCAGGGGGCAGGTGAAAAACTGTTTTTT. This gives the protein CASSFQGAGEKLFF.

CDR3 sequence (DNA): TGTGCCAGCAGTCGGACAGGGTCCCCCTACGAGCAGTACTTC. Its translation is CASSRTGSPYEQYF. The chain links TRBV6-5 to TRBJ2-7; 8 bases line up with TRBD1. CDR3 length equals 14 residues. V lost 5 bases and J lost 2; bases outside the gene matches: 5. Germline V gene sequence: CDR1 MNHEY, CDR2 SVGAGI.

The V call is TRBV6-5, the J call TRBJ2-5; TRBD1 is a possible D gene (5 bases). Germline values: CDR1 MNHEY, CDR2 SVGAGI. The V end was cut by 8 bases, the J end by 4 bases, with 17 bases between. The CDR3 totals 14 residues. The CDR3 DNA reads as TGTGCCAGCGCCCAAGGGGCGGACGGAGAGACCCAGTACTTC. It translates to CASAQGADGETQYF.

The gene calls are TRBV2 and TRBJ2-2, with D perhaps TRBD1 (6 bases). The CDR3 totals 13 residues. V lost 10 bases, J lost 1 base, and 10 bases lay in between. Germline loops: CDR1 SNHLY, CDR2 FYNNEI. CDR3 nucleotides: TGTGCCACCTCGGGACAGAACACCGGGGAGCTGTTTTTT. Translated: CATSGQNTGELFF.

The chain is built from TRBV6-1 and TRBJ1-1; 8 bases agree with TRBD1. Trimming cost V 8 bases and J 0 bases; bases outside gene matches: 2. Looked up from germline, CDR1 is MNHNS and CDR2 is SASEGT. There are 13 residues in the CDR3. CDR3 nucleotides: TGTGCCAGCCAGACAGGGGTGAACACTGAAGCTTTCTTT. It encodes CASQTGVNTEAFF.

The chain has TRBV5-1 and TRBJ2-5, with 7 bases lining up with TRBD2. The V gene end was trimmed by 4 bases and the J gene end by 4 bases; junction bases not matched to a gene: 10. The germline V gene has CDR1 SGHRS and CDR2 YFSETQ. The CDR3 runs 15 residues. CDR3 region: CASSVGGSMGETQYF. Here the CDR3 DNA reads TGCGCCAGCAGCGTGGGGGGGAGTATGGGAGAGACCCAGTACTTC. Full variable domain (rest looked up from reference TRBV5-1 and TRBJ2-5): KAGVTQTPRYLIKTRGQQVTLSCSPISGHRSVSWYQQTPGQGLQFLFEYFSETQRNKGNFPGRFSGRQFSNSRSEMNVSTLELGDSALYLCASSVGGSMGETQYFGPGTRLLVL.

This clone was counted once. This sequence joins TRBV5-1 and TRBJ2-5, with TRBD2 as a possible D gene (6 bases). This CDR3 has 16 amino acids. Per germline, CDR1 SGHRS and CDR2 YFSETQ. Trimming shortened V by 4 bases and J by 5 bases, and 21 bases separated the two germline ends. Written as DNA, the CDR3 is TGCGCCAGCAGCGTTGGACTAACTGTGGGAGCGGAGACCCAGTACTTC. This codes for CASSVGLTVGAETQYF.

The rearrangement links TRBV7-6 to TRBJ1-3; D perhaps matches TRBD1 (5 bases). The germline V gene encodes CDR1 SGHVS and CDR2 FNYEAQ. V was cut by 5 bases and J by 4 bases, with 12 bases left in between. This CDR3 region has 14 residues. This chain's CDR3 is CASSPAQGGNTIYF. In DNA, the CDR3 is TGTGCCAGCAGCCCGGCCCAGGGAGGAAACACCATATATTTT. The variable domain in full, completed from reference TRBV7-6 and TRBJ1-3, reads GAGVSQSPRYKVTKRGQDVALRCDPISGHVSLYWYRQALGQGPEFLTYFNYEAQQDKSGLPNDRFSAERPEGSISTLTIQRTEQRDSAMYRCASSPAQGGNTIYFGEGSWLTVV.

In this sample, this clone turned up a few times. The CDR3 sequence is CASSLGPLDQPQHF. The CDR3 region has the DNA TGTGCCAGCAGCCTCGGACCGCTGGATCAGCCCCAGCATTTT. The gene calls are TRBV2 and TRBJ1-5, with D uncertain. There are 14 residues in the CDR3. V shed 6 bases and J shed 5 bases, with 14 bases lying between them. The germline V gene encodes CDR1 SNHLY and CDR2 FYNNEI.

This chain connects TRBV6-5 to TRBJ2-3, with D tentatively TRBD1 or TRBD2 (5 bases each). This CDR3 region has 14 residues. The germline V gene has CDR1 MNHEY and CDR2 SVGAGI. The V and J ends lost 2 bases and 6 bases respectively, with 12 bases between them. CDR3 nucleotide sequence: TGTGCCAGCAGTTACGGGGACCCGGCGGATACGCAGTATTTT. Amino acid sequence: CASSYGDPADTQYF.

This sequence joins TRBV5-5 and TRBJ2-2; no definite D call. The CDR3 loop spans 15 amino acids. V dropped 1 base and J dropped 1 base, with 8 bases sitting between them. The germline V gene has CDR1 SGHKS and CDR2 YYEKEE (reference sequence). The CDR3 protein is CASSLRVQNTGELFF. For the CDR3, the DNA is TGTGCCAGCAGCTTGCGGGTCCAGAACACCGGGGAGCTGTTTTTT.